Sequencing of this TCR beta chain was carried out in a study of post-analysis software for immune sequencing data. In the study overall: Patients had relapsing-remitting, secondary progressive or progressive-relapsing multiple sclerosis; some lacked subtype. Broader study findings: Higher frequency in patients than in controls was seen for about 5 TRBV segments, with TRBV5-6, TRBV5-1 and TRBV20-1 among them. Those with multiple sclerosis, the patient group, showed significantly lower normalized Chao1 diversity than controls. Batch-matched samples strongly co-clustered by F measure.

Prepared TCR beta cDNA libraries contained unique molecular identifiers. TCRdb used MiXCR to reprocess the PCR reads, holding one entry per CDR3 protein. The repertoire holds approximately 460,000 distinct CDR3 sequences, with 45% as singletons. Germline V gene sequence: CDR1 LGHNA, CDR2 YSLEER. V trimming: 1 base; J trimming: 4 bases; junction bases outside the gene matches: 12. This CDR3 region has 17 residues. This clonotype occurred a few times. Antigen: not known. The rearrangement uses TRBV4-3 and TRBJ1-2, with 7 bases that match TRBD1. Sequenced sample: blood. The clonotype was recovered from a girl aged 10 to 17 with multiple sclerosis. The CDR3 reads CASSQAGVGGATYGYTF. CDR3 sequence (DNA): TGCGCCAGCAGCCAAGCTGGGGTAGGGGGCGCCACCTATGGCTACACCTTC.